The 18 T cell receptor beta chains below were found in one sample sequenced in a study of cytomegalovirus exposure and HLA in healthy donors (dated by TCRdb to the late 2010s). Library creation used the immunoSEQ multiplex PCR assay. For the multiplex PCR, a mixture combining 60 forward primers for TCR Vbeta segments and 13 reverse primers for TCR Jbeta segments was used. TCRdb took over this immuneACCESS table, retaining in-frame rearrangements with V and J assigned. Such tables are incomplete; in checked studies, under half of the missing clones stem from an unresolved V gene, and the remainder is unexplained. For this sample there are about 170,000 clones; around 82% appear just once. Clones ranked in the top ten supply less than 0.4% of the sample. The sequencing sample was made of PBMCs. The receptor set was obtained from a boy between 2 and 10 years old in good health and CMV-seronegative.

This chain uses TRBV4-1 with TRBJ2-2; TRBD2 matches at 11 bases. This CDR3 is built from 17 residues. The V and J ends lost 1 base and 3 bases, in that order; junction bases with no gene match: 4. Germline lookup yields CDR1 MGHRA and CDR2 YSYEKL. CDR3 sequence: CASSQGLAGGDTGELFF. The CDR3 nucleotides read TGCGCCAGCAGCCAAGGCCTAGCGGGAGGAGACACCGGGGAGCTGTTTTTT.

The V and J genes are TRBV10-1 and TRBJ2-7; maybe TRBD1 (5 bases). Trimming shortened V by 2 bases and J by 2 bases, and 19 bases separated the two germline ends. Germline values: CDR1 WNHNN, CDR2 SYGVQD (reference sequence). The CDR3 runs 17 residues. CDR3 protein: CASSEGFVGDRPYEQYF. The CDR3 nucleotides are TGCGCCAGCAGTGAGGGGTTTGTTGGAGACAGACCCTACGAGCAGTACTTC.

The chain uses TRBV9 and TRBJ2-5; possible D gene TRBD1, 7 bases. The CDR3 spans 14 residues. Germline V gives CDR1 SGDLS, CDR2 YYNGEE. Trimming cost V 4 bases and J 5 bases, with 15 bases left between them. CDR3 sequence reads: CASSSQGGEETQYF. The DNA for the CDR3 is TGTGCCAGCAGCTCCCAGGGGGGAGAGGAGACCCAGTACTTC. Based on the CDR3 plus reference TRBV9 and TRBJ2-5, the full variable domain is DSGVTQTPKHLITATGQRVTLRCSPRSGDLSVYWYQQSLDQGLQFLIQYYNGEERAKGNILERFSAQQFPDLHSELNLSSLELGDSALYFCASSSQGGEETQYFGPGTRLLVL.

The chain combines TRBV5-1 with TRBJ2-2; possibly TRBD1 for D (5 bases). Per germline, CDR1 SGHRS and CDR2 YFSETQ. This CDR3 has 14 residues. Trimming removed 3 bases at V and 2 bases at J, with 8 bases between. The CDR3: CASSSTVNTGELFF. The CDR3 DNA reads TGCGCCAGCAGCTCGACAGTTAACACCGGGGAGCTGTTTTTT.

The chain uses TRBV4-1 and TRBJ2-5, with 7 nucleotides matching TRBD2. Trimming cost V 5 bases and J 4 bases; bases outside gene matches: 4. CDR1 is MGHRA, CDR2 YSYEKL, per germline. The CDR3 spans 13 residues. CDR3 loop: CASSGDYGETQYF. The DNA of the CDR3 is TGCGCCAGCAGCGGGGACTACGGAGAGACCCAGTACTTC.

The CDR3 coding sequence is TGCGCCAGCGCAAACCAGGGGTACTACGAGCAGTACTTC. It codes for CASANQGYYEQYF. The J gene is TRBJ2-7, the V gene TRBV5-1, with D possibly being TRBD1 (6 bases). Trimming removed 7 bases at V and 3 bases at J, with 14 bases between. Germline V CDR1 and CDR2: SGHRS, YFSETQ. The CDR3 consists of 13 residues.

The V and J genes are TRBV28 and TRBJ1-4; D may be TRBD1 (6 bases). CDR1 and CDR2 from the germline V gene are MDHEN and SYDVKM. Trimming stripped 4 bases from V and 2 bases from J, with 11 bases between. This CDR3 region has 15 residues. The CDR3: CASSSWDMTNEKLFF. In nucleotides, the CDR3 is TGTGCCAGCAGTTCCTGGGACATGACTAATGAAAAACTGTTTTTT.

CDR3 sequence: CASSLAEGDRDTQYF. CDR3 nucleotides: TGCGCCAGCAGCTTGGCCGAGGGGGACCGCGATACGCAGTATTTT. V and J are TRBV5-1 and TRBJ2-3; D might be TRBD1 (6 bases). CDR1 SGHRS and CDR2 YFSETQ come from the germline V gene. Between the trimmed V and J ends, which lost 0 bases and 6 bases, there was a span of 14 bases. The length of the CDR3 is 15 residues.

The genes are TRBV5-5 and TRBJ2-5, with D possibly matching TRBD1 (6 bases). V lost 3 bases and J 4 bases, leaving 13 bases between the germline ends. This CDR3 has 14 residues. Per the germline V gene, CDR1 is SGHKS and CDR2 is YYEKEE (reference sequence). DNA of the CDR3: TGTGCCAGCAGCTCCAGGGGAGAAAGAGAGACCCAGTACTTC. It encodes CASSSRGERETQYF.

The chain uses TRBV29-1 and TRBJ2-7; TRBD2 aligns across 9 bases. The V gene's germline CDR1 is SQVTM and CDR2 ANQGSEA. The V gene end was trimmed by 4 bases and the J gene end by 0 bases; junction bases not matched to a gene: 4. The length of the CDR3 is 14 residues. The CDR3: CSVAETSGSYEQYF. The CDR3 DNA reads TGCAGCGTTGCGGAGACTAGCGGCTCCTACGAGCAGTACTTC.

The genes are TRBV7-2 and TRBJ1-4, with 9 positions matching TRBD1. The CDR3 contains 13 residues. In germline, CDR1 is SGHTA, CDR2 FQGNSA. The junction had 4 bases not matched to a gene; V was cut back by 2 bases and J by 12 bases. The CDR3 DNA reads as TGTGCCAGCAGCTTAAAATGGGACAGGGAACTGTTTTTT. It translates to CASSLKWDRELFF.

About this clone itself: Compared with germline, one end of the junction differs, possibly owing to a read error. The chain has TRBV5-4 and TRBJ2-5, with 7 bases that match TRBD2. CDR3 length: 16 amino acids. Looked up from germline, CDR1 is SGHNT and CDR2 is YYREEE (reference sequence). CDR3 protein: CASSSASDGAGAPKDF. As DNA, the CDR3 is TGTGCCAGCAGCTCAGCCTCCGATGGTGCGGGAGCCCCCAAGGACTTC.

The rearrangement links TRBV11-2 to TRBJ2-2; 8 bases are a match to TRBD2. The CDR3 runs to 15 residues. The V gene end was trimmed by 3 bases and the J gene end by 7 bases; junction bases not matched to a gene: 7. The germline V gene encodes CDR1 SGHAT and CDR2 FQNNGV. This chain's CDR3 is CASSLLAGDRGELFF. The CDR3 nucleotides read TGTGCCAGCAGCTTGCTAGCGGGCGACCGCGGGGAGCTGTTTTTT.

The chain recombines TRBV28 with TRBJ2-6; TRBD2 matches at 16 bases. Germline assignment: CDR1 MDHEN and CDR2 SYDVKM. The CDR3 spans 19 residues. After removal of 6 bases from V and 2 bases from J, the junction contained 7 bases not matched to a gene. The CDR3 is CASRQPGLAGGPGANVLTF. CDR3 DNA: TGTGCCAGCAGGCAACCGGGACTAGCGGGAGGGCCTGGGGCCAACGTCCTGACTTTC.

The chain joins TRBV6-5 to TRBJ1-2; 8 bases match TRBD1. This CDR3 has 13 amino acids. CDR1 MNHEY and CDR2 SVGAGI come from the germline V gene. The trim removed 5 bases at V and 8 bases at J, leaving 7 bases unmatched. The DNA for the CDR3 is TGTGCCAGCAGTATTACAGGGGGAGAAGGCTACACCTTC. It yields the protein CASSITGGEGYTF.

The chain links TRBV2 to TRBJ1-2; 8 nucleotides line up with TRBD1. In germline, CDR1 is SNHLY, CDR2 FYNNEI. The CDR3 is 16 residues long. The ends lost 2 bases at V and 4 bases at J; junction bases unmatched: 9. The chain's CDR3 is CASSELGTGYAYGYTF. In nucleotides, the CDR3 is TGTGCCAGCAGTGAACTAGGGACAGGATATGCCTATGGCTACACCTTC.

CDR3 nucleotide sequence: TGTGCCAGCAGTACTACAGGGAACACTGAAGCTTTCTTT. This codes for CASSTTGNTEAFF. The chain uses TRBV7-6 and TRBJ1-1; a weak D match, TRBD1 (5 bases). Germline V gene lookup returns CDR1 SGHVS and CDR2 FNYEAQ. The CDR3 consists of 13 residues. Deletions cut 6 bases from V and 1 base from J, with 9 bases between. The full variable domain, with the rest looked up from reference TRBV7-6 and TRBJ1-1, is GAGVSQSPRYKVTKRGQDVALRCDPISGHVSLYWYRQALGQGPEFLTYFNYEAQQDKSGLPNDRFSAERPEGSISTLTIQRTEQRDSAMYRCASSTTGNTEAFFGQGTRLTVV.

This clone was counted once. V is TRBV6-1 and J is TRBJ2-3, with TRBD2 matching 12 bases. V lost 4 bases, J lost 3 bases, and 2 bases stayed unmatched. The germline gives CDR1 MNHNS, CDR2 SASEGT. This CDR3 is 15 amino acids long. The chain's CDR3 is CASSVTSGSTDTQYF. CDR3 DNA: TGTGCCAGCAGTGTGACTAGCGGGAGTACAGATACGCAGTATTTT.